This entry lists 29 T cell receptor beta chains sequenced from one sample in a study of radiotherapy plus CTLA-4 blockade in lung cancer. Profiled with immunoSEQ multiplex PCR; TCRdb holds only in-frame clones, not every one. The data hold around 32,000 clones, with around four fifths observed a single time. This specimen consisted of peripheral blood, obtained from a patient treated with radiotherapy plus ipilimumab. The receptors stem from a human donor with non-small cell lung cancer that progressed on radiotherapy plus ipilimumab.

The V call is TRBV18, the J call TRBJ1-1; D gene unclear. Germline-derived CDR1 and CDR2 are KGHSH and LQKENI. Trimming took off 3 bases at V and 6 bases at J, with 17 bases between the two ends. The CDR3 length is 15 residues. CDR3 sequence (DNA): TGTGCCAGCTCACCCCAAGGAGGGCCCCTAGCTGAAGCTTTCTTT. Protein: CASSPQGGPLAEAFF.

J is TRBJ1-4 and V is TRBV15; D call uncertain. The germline V and J ends were trimmed by 0 bases and 5 bases, with 10 bases remaining between them. This CDR3 has 15 amino acids. The germline V gene encodes CDR1 LNHNV and CDR2 YYDKDF (reference sequence). CDR3 sequence reads: CATSRDRGQNEKLFF. The CDR3 nucleotides are TGTGCCACCAGCAGAGATCGAGGGCAGAATGAAAAACTGTTTTTT.

The V and J genes are TRBV11-1 and TRBJ2-3; 15 bases line up with TRBD2. The V and J ends lost 5 bases and 6 bases, in that order; junction bases with no gene match: 9. CDR1 is SGHAT and CDR2 is FQDESV in the germline V gene (reference sequence). CDR3 length: 17 amino acids. CDR3 sequence (DNA): TGTGCCAGCAGCGGTGGACTAGCGGGGGGGCCCCGGGATACGCAGTATTTT. As protein: CASSGGLAGGPRDTQYF.

V and J are TRBV5-1 and TRBJ2-3, with 15 bases that match TRBD2. CDR1 and CDR2 (germline): SGHRS, YFSETQ. The CDR3 totals 15 residues. J was trimmed by 4 bases and V by 4 bases; bases with no gene match: 1. CDR3 sequence reads: CASSRTSGRADTQYF. CDR3 in DNA: TGCGCCAGCAGCCGGACTAGCGGGAGGGCAGATACGCAGTATTTT. Full variable domain (outside the CDR3, taken from reference TRBV5-1 and TRBJ2-3): KAGVTQTPRYLIKTRGQQVTLSCSPISGHRSVSWYQQTPGQGLQFLFEYFSETQRNKGNFPGRFSGRQFSNSRSEMNVSTLELGDSALYLCASSRTSGRADTQYFGPGTRLTVL.

The V gene is TRBV6-5, the J gene TRBJ2-7; 8 positions agree with TRBD2. The CDR3 is made up of 14 amino acids. V lost 5 bases, J lost 2 bases, and 5 bases stayed unmatched. CDR1 and CDR2 from the germline V gene are MNHEY and SVGAGI. CDR3 in DNA: TGTGCCAGCAGTCGGGCGGGGGGCCCCTACGAGCAGTACTTC. Its translation: CASSRAGGPYEQYF.

The rearrangement joins TRBV6-5 to TRBJ1-1; TRBD1 might be the D (6 bases). Trimming cost V 6 bases and J 7 bases, with 18 bases left between them. The germline gives CDR1 MNHEY, CDR2 SVGAGI. The CDR3 sequence is 14 residues long. In nucleotides, the CDR3 is TGTGCCAGCAGACAACCGGGGGGGCCCCTTGAAGCTTTCTTT. This gives the protein CASRQPGGPLEAFF.

J is TRBJ2-2 and V is TRBV15, with D perhaps matching TRBD1 (5 bases). Per the germline V gene, CDR1 is LNHNV and CDR2 is YYDKDF (reference sequence). The V gene lost 2 bases and the J gene lost 0 bases, with 10 bases spanning the gap. The CDR3 contains 16 residues. In nucleotides, the CDR3 is TGTGCCACCAGCAGACATGTGGGGCCGAACACCGGGGAGCTGTTTTTT. It translates to CATSRHVGPNTGELFF.

This clone has a single count. The chain links TRBV28 to TRBJ1-5, with 7 bases that match TRBD1. J lost 3 bases, V lost 5 bases, and 7 bases had no gene match. The CDR3 has 15 residues. The germline CDR1 and CDR2 sequences are MDHEN and SYDVKM. The CDR3 loop is CASSGAGGSNQPQHF. In nucleotides, the CDR3 is TGTGCCAGCAGTGGGGCAGGGGGTTCCAATCAGCCCCAGCATTTT.

This clone has only a few counts. The V gene is TRBV5-1, the J gene TRBJ2-5; the match to TRBD2 covers 8 bases. Matching the DNA end better, TRBJ2-7 makes the J call doubtful. CDR1 and CDR2 from the germline V gene are SGHRS and YFSETQ. The CDR3 covers 14 residues. The CDR3 sequence is CASSPSGGTYEQYF. CDR3 DNA: TGCGCCAGCAGCCCCTCGGGGGGGACCTACGAGCAGTACTTC.

This chain uses TRBV4-2 with TRBJ2-7, with TRBD1 identical over 7 bases. The CDR3 runs to 14 residues. Germline loops: CDR1 LGHNA, CDR2 YNFKEQ. Losses at the gene ends were 2 bases for V and 1 base for J; bases not matched to a gene: 2. Here the CDR3 DNA reads TGTGCCAGCAGCCAACCAGGGGGTTCCTACGAGCAGTACTTC. It specifies CASSQPGGSYEQYF.

In DNA form, the CDR3 reads TGTGCCAGCAGCTTAGCCCCCCTCCCCACAGATACGCAGTATTTT. Its translation is CASSLAPLPTDTQYF. J is TRBJ2-3 and V is TRBV7-2; unclear D gene. CDR1 SGHTA and CDR2 FQGNSA come from the germline V gene. CDR3 length: 15 residues. The V end was cut by 0 bases, the J end by 2 bases, with 9 bases between.

V and J are TRBV6-5 and TRBJ2-1; 8 bases are shared with TRBD2. The CDR3 contains 15 residues. J was trimmed by 4 bases and V by 9 bases; bases with no gene match: 11. The germline gives CDR1 MNHEY, CDR2 SVGAGI. CDR3 sequence reads: CASGERGLGYNEQFF. The CDR3 DNA sequence: TGTGCCAGTGGGGAGCGGGGGTTGGGGTACAATGAGCAGTTCTTC.

V usage is TRBV5-1 and J usage is TRBJ1-2; possible D gene TRBD1, 6 bases. V lost 4 bases and J 8 bases, leaving 18 bases between the germline ends. The CDR3 runs to 14 residues. Germline values: CDR1 SGHRS, CDR2 YFSETQ. The CDR3 DNA sequence: TGCGCCAGCAGCGTCGACGCCAACAGGGAAGGCTACACCTTC. Encoded protein: CASSVDANREGYTF.

The gene calls are TRBV5-5 and TRBJ2-3, with D tentatively TRBD2 (6 bases). V lost 7 bases and J lost 6, with 21 bases in between. CDR1 and CDR2 from the germline V gene are SGHKS and YYEKEE (reference sequence). The CDR3 contains 15 residues. CDR3 region: CASDSKGGSSDTQYF. DNA for the CDR3: TGTGCCAGCGATAGTAAGGGAGGTAGCTCGGATACGCAGTATTTT.

The rearrangement links TRBV19 to TRBJ2-1; 10 nucleotides line up with TRBD2. The germline CDR1 and CDR2 sequences are LNHDA and SQIVND (reference sequence). With V trimmed by 2 bases and J by 5 bases, 6 bases remained unmatched. The CDR3 totals 16 residues. The CDR3 DNA reads TGTGCCAGTAGTATAAAATTAGCGGGGGGCCACAATGAGCAGTTCTTC. Encoded protein: CASSIKLAGGHNEQFF.

The chain couples TRBV6-5 to TRBJ1-1; TRBD1 might be the D (6 bases). Trimming removed 3 bases at V and 7 bases at J, with 15 bases between. CDR3 length: 14 residues. In germline, CDR1 is MNHEY, CDR2 SVGAGI. The CDR3 is CASSYGGLLGEAFF. The CDR3 DNA reads as TGTGCCAGCAGTTATGGGGGCCTACTCGGTGAAGCTTTCTTT.

The V and J genes are TRBV2 and TRBJ1-1, with D tentatively TRBD1 (5 bases). V lost 7 bases and J lost 2, with 11 bases in between. Germline loops: CDR1 SNHLY, CDR2 FYNNEI. CDR3 length: 13 residues. The CDR3 DNA follows: TGTGCCAGCAACCTGGGGGGTAACACTGAAGCTTTCTTT. It encodes CASNLGGNTEAFF.

The V call is TRBV6-1, the J call TRBJ2-1; 10 nucleotides agree with TRBD2. Germline V gene lookup returns CDR1 MNHNS and CDR2 SASEGT. V lost 11 bases and J lost 8; bases outside the gene matches: 9. The CDR3 has 13 residues. The CDR3 bases are TGTGCCGTCAAGAGCGGGGGGGCTGATGAGCAGTTCTTC. This encodes CAVKSGGADEQFF.

The chain joins TRBV4-2 to TRBJ2-7; 9 nucleotides agree with TRBD2. V gave up 1 base and J gave up 10 bases; unmatched junction bases: 8. The CDR3 runs 14 residues. Germline CDR1 LGHNA, CDR2 YNFKEQ. The DNA for the CDR3 is TGTGCCAGCAGCCAAGCTTTGCGGGGGGGCCTACAGTACTTC. Amino acids: CASSQALRGGLQYF.

The CDR3 loop is CASSKGGDFNLSYEQYF. The CDR3 nucleotides are TGTGCCAGCAGCAAAGGGGGGGACTTCAACCTCTCCTACGAGCAGTACTTC. The genes are TRBV21-1 and TRBJ2-7; the table's D call of TRBD2 was not tested on the DNA. TRBV21-1 is flagged as a pseudogene. The length of the CDR3 is 17 residues.

This clone was observed a single time. The chain recombines TRBV18 with TRBJ2-2; the match to TRBD2 covers 9 bases. Germline assignment: CDR1 KGHSH and CDR2 LQKENI. The CDR3 sequence is 14 residues long. V was pared by 3 bases and J by 6 bases, with 2 bases of the junction left unmatched. The CDR3 loop reads CASSPGLASGELFF. The CDR3 bases are TGTGCCAGCTCACCGGGACTAGCCTCCGGGGAGCTGTTTTTT.

This rearrangement joins TRBV25-1 to TRBJ2-1; D may be TRBD2 (6 bases). Trimming cost V 1 base and J 3 bases, with 10 bases left between them. The CDR3 loop spans 15 amino acids. CDR1 and CDR2 from the germline V gene are MGHDK and SYGVNS. The CDR3 sequence: CASSEWGESYNEQFF. The CDR3 DNA reads TGTGCCAGCAGTGAATGGGGGGAGAGCTACAATGAGCAGTTCTTC.

J is TRBJ2-1 and V is TRBV6-6; 15 positions agree with TRBD2. This CDR3 comprises 16 residues. With V trimmed by 6 bases and J by 4 bases, 4 bases remained unmatched. Germline CDR1 MNHNY, CDR2 SVGAGI (reference sequence). CDR3 in DNA: TGTGCCAGCAGGTGGACTAGCGGGGGGGGTTACAATGAGCAGTTCTTC. Translated: CASRWTSGGGYNEQFF.

The V call is TRBV18, the J call TRBJ2-1; D unresolved. Per germline, CDR1 KGHSH and CDR2 LQKENI. With 2 bases removed from V and 15 bases from J, the gap between germline ends came to 14 bases. This CDR3 is 12 amino acids long. CDR3 DNA sequence: TGTGCCAGCTCACCAGAGGCCGTCCCCCGGTTCTTC. Amino acid sequence: CASSPEAVPRFF.

The J gene is TRBJ2-7, the V gene TRBV5-4, with 11 bases lining up with TRBD2. The CDR3 extends over 15 amino acids. Germline V lookup: CDR1 SGHNT, CDR2 YYREEE (reference sequence). V lost 0 bases to trimming and J lost 6 bases; unmatched junction nucleotides: 5. The CDR3 DNA reads as TGTGCCAGCAGCTTGGCCTGGACTAGCGGGTCCGAGCAGTACTTC. Its translation is CASSLAWTSGSEQYF. Drawing the rest from reference TRBV5-4 and TRBJ2-7, the complete variable domain is ETGVTQSPTHLIKTRGQQVTLRCSSQSGHNTVSWYQQALGQGPQFIFQYYREEENGRGNFPPRFSGLQFPNYSSELNVNALELDDSALYLCASSLAWTSGSEQYFGPGTRLTVT.

The V and J genes are TRBV27 and TRBJ2-7, with D tentatively TRBD1 (6 bases). CDR1 and CDR2 (germline): MNHEY, SMNVEV (reference sequence). The CDR3 is made up of 17 amino acids. The V and J ends lost 4 bases and 5 bases respectively, with 24 bases between them. The CDR3, as DNA: TGTGCCAGCAGTTCGTCCGGGACAAATATTCGGATTAACGAGCAGTACTTC. Translation gives CASSSSGTNIRINEQYF.

The chain uses TRBV7-9 and TRBJ1-2, with 9 bases aligning to TRBD1. The CDR3 totals 16 residues. J gave up 8 bases and V 5 bases, and 15 bases lay outside the gene matches. Germline V CDR1 and CDR2: SEHNR, FQNEAQ (reference sequence). In DNA, the CDR3 is TGTGCCAGCAGCGCGGACAGGGGCGCCGTGGTTTTAGGCTACACCTTC. Its translation is CASSADRGAVVLGYTF.

This sequence joins TRBV4-1 and TRBJ2-6, with 11 bases identical to TRBD1. This CDR3 contains 17 residues. Germline CDR1 MGHRA, CDR2 YSYEKL. With V trimmed by 1 base and J by 3 bases, 2 bases remained unmatched. As DNA, the CDR3 is TGCGCCAGCAGCCAAGCGGGACAGGGGGGTGGGGCCAACGTCCTGACTTTC. This gives the protein CASSQAGQGGGANVLTF.

CDR3 DNA sequence: TGTGCCAGCAGTTTGACCGTACGGACAGAGGGACGTACCAATGAGCAGTTCTTC. Protein: CASSLTVRTEGRTNEQFF. V and J are TRBV27 and TRBJ2-1; the D gene is possibly TRBD1 (6 bases). The CDR3 has 18 amino acids. Looked up from germline, CDR1 is MNHEY and CDR2 is SMNVEV (reference sequence). Deletions cut 3 bases from V and 6 bases from J, with 24 bases between.